This T cell receptor beta chain derives from a study of blood T cell repertoires in COVID-19. Unmatched junction bases numbered 5, after V lost 4 bases and J lost 4 bases. Germline V gene sequence: CDR1 MGHDK, CDR2 SYGVNS. There are 14 residues in the CDR3. Study processing details: Scientists estimated how many nucleated cells there were by amplifying reference gene primers. The method was immunoSEQ multiplex PCR; TCRdb's version includes in-frame clones alone and lacks a portion of them. V and J calls and clone size are given by that table; D and trimming were obtained from the DNA. The data hold 110,000 to 150,000 clones, with about 87% observed a single time. The sample holds one count of this clone.

Specimen: peripheral blood. The chain has TRBV25-1 and TRBJ2-7; 9 bases fit TRBD1. This sequence originates from a human donor in a cohort sampled during active COVID-19. The CDR3 sequence: CASSAAGQGYEQYF. The DNA for the CDR3 is TGTGCCAGCAGTGCGGCAGGACAGGGGTACGAGCAGTACTTC.